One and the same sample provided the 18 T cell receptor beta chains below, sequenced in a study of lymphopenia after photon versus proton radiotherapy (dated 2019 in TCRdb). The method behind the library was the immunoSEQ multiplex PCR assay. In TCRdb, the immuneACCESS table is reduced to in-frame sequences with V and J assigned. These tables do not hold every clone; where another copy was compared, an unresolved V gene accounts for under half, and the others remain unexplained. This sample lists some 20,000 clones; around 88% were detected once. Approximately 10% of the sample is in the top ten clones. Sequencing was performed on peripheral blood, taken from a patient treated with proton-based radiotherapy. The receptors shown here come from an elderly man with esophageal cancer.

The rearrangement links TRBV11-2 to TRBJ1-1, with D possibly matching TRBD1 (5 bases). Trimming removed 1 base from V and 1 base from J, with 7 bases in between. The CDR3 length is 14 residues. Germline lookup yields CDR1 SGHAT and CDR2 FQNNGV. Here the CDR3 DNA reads TGTGCCAGCAGCTTAGCCACAGGGAACACTGAAGCTTTCTTT. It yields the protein CASSLATGNTEAFF.

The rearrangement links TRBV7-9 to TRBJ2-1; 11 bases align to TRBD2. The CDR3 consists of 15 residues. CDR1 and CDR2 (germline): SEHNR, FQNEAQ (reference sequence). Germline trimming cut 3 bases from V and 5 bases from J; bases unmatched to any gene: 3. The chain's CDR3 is CASSFLAGGHNEQFF. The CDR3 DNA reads TGTGCCAGCAGCTTCCTAGCGGGAGGCCACAATGAGCAGTTCTTC.

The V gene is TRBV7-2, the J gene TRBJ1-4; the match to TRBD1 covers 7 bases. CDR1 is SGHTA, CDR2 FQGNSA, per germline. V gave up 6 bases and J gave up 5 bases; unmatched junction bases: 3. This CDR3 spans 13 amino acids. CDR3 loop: CASSQQGNEKLFF. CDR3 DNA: TGTGCCAGCAGTCAACAGGGGAATGAAAAACTGTTTTTT.

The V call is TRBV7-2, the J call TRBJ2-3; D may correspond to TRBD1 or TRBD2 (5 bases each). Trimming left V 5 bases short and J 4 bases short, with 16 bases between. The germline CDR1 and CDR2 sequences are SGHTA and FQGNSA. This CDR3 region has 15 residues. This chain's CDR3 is CASSRSGTVADTQYF. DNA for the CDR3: TGTGCCAGCAGCCGCTCCGGGACCGTGGCAGATACGCAGTATTTT.

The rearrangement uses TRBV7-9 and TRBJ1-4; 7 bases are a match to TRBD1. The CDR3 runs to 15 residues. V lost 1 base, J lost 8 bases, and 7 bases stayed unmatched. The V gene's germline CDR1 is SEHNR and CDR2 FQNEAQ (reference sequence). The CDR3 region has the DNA TGTGCCAGCAGCTTAGATGGGACAGTTTGGGAAAAACTGTTTTTT. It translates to CASSLDGTVWEKLFF.

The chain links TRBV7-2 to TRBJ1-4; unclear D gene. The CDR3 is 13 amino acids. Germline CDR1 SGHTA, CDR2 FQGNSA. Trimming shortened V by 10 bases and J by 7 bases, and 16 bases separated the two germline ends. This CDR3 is CATGGRMGEKLFF. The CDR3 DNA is TGTGCCACCGGAGGCAGGATGGGTGAAAAACTGTTTTTT.

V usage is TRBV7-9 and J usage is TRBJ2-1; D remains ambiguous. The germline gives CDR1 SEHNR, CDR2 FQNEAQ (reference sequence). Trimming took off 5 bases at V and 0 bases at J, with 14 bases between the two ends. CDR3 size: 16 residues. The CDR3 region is CASSPPWVASYNEQFF. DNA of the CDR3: TGTGCCAGCAGCCCCCCATGGGTCGCCTCCTACAATGAGCAGTTCTTC. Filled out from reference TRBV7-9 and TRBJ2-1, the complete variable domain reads DTGVSQNPRHKITKRGQNVTFRCDPISEHNRLYWYRQTLGQGPEFLTYFQNEAQLEKSRLLSDRFSAERPKGSFSTLEIQRTEQGDSAMYLCASSPPWVASYNEQFFGPGTRLTVL.

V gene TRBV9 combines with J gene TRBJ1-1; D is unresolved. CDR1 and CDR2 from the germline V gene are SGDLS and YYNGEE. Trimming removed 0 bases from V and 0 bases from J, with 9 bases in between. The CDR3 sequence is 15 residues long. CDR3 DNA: TGTGCCAGCAGCGTAGTACCCTCCCTGAACACTGAAGCTTTCTTT. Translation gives CASSVVPSLNTEAFF. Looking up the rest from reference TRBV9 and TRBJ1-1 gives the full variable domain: DSGVTQTPKHLITATGQRVTLRCSPRSGDLSVYWYQQSLDQGLQFLIQYYNGEERAKGNILERFSAQQFPDLHSELNLSSLELGDSALYFCASSVVPSLNTEAFFGQGTRLTVV.

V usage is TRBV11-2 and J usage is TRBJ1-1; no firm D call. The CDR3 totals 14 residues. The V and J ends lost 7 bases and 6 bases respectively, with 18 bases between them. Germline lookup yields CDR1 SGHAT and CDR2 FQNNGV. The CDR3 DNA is TGTGCCAGCACCTTGAGGCTTGGTAACGCTGAAGCTTTCTTT. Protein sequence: CASTLRLGNAEAFF.

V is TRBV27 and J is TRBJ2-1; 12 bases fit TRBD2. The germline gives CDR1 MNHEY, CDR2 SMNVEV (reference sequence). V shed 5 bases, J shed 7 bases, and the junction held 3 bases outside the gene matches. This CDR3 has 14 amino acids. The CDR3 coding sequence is TGTGCCAGCAGTCCCGGACTAGCGGGAAATGAGCAGTTCTTC. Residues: CASSPGLAGNEQFF.

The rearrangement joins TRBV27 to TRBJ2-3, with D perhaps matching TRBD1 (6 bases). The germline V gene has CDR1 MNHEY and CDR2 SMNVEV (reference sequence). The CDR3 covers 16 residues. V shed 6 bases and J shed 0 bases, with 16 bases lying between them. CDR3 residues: CASSQTGLSSTDTQYF. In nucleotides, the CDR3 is TGTGCCAGCAGCCAAACAGGGCTTTCTAGCACAGATACGCAGTATTTT.

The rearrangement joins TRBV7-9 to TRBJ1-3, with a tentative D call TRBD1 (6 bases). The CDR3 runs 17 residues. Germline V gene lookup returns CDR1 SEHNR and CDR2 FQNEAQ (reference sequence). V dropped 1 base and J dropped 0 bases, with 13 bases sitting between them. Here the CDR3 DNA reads TGTGCCAGCAGCTTAGTGACAGGTCTAGGCTCTGGAAACACCATATATTTT. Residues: CASSLVTGLGSGNTIYF.

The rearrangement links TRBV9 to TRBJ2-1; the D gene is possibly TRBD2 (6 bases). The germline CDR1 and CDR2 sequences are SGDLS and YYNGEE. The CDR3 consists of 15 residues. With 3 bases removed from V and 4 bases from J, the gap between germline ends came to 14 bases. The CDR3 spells CASSAGTPPYNEQFF. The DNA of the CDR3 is TGTGCCAGCAGCGCCGGGACTCCCCCGTACAATGAGCAGTTCTTC.

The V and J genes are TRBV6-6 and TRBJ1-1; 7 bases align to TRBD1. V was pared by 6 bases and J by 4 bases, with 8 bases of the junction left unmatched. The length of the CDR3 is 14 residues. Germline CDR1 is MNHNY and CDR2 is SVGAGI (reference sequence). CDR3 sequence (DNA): TGTGCCAGCAGCCCCGACAGGGAGGGCACTGAAGCTTTCTTT. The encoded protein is CASSPDREGTEAFF.

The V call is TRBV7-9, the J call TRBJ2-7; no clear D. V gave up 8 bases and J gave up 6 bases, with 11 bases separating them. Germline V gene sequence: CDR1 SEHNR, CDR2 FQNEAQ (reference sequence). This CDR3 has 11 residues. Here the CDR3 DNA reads TGTGCCAGCGTCATGACCGGCGAGCAGTACTTC. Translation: CASVMTGEQYF.

The CDR3 region has the DNA TGTGCCAGCAGTTTCTACAGGGGGCGTTCGAATGGCTACACCTTC. This codes for CASSFYRGRSNGYTF. This sequence joins TRBV28 and TRBJ1-2; 9 nucleotides match TRBD1. J lost 6 bases, V lost 3 bases, and 8 bases had no gene match. The CDR3 runs 15 residues. Germline lookup yields CDR1 MDHEN and CDR2 SYDVKM.

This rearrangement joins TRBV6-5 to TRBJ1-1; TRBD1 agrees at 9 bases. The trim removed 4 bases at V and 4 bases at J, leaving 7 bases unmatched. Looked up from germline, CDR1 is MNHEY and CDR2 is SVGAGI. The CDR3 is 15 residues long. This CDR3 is CASSSTGTGITEAFF. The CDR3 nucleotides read TGTGCCAGCAGTTCCACCGGGACAGGGATCACTGAAGCTTTCTTT.

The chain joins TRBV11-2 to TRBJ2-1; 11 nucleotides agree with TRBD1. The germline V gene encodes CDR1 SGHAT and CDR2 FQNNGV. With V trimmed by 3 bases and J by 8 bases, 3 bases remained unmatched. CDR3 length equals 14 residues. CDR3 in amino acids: CASSLDRGLDEQFF. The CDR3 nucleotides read TGTGCCAGCAGCTTGGACAGGGGGCTGGATGAGCAGTTCTTC.